This section outlines one T cell receptor (beta chain) sequence together with its context. This clonotype qualifies as large (0.1 to 1%). Per-nucleotide qualities are absent, and no much larger clonotype sits a single base away. Receptor libraries were prepared by 5' RACE. Before sequencing, the TCRbeta libraries were pooled in proportion to the number of cells sorted for each library. Total RNA was extracted from sorted cells with RNAzol RT, and cDNA was synthesized with an oligo(dT) primer and a template-switching oligo. The TCRbeta V-CDR3-J region was amplified by PCR with Kapa HiFi between a SMARTer oligo primer and a TCRbeta constant-region primer. Illumina adaptors and sample-specific index barcodes were added in a second PCR, with HighPrep bead cleanup and a Bioanalyzer check confirming a band of roughly 650 bp. The libraries were sequenced on an Illumina MiSeq using 2x151 bp paired-end reads. Concerning the study's data processing: Reads were demultiplexed with an in-house Java program, and MiXCR assigned TCRbeta annotations and counted clonotypes. Repertoire overlap was assessed with Morisita-Horn indices from the R package vegan, and UPGMA clustering and Circos plots of recurring clonotypes were generated. Shannon diversity and richness were each normalized to the maximum value possible given the input cell numbers, so the resulting values fell between 0 and 1. CDR3beta sequences were aligned with MUSCLE, distances computed with SeqinR, and multidimensional scaling plotted in R. In TCRdb, the public reads were trimmed at Q25 with fastp and aligned with MiXCR, with productive beta chains retained. Entries are consolidated by CDR3 protein sequence, retaining the most common genes and DNA. TCRdb, rather than the study authors, made the V and J calls. The sample table shows around 310 distinct CDR3 sequences, and around 8% are seen once. The ten largest clones take up roughly 72% of the sample.

The record originates from a study of Japanese encephalitis immunity and Zika vaccine responses (dated by TCRdb to the early 2020s). For the wider study: Included participants received three 5.0 ug doses of alum-adjuvanted ZPIV at weeks 0, 4 and 28. Roughly 13 participants were given two doses of JEV vaccine (IXIARO) 28 days apart, two to three months before the first ZPIV dose. One dose of YFV vaccine (YF-VAX) was administered before ZPIV to eleven to twelve participants, and several participants were flavivirus-naive. Several representative participants per pre-vaccination group were picked for TCR sequencing, using samples from week 52 and from week 0, the point after pre-vaccination but before ZPIV. The ZIKV peptides, 15-mers that overlapped by 11 residues, were chosen for containing NetMHCpan/NetMHCII-predicted epitopes with affinity below 50 nM. In addition, the TCR repertoires of a few flavivirus-naive individuals were analyzed at weeks 2, 6 and 52 after ZPIV vaccination began. The study tested whether prior Japanese encephalitis virus (JEV) or yellow fever virus (YFV) vaccination shaped CD4 T cell responses to the Zika vaccine. Stimulations used ZIKV structural-protein peptide pools split into flavivirus-conserved and non-conserved sets, or JEV or YFV peptides matching the pre-vaccination. Summary of the overall study and its limitations: Only a subset of trial participants with three doses and adequate samples was analyzed, not the entire vaccinated cohort. JEV-pre-vaccinated donors showed higher repertoire similarity across time-points and stimulations than YFV-pre-vaccinated donors, indicating more clonotypes common to ZIKV and JEV stimulation. Samples were clustered by participant, with no similarity observed between individuals, suggesting that no public TCRs were detected. CD8 T cell responses to ZIKV peptide pools were of very low magnitude and seen in only a few individuals. After ZPIV, repertoire richness of CD4 T cells responding to conserved ZIKV epitopes significantly decreased in JEV-pre-vaccinated donors. Sample size limitations prevented peptide-pool deconvolution, so the individual peptides driving cross-reactive responses were not identified.

After labeling with CellTrace CFSE, PBMCs were cultured for around six days in RPMI containing roughly 8.4% human serum along with peptide pools, each at about 0.98 ug/mL. On a BD FACSAria, proliferating CD4 T cells were sorted without fixation as live CD56-CD19-CD16-CD3+CD4+ CFSE-low cells. Enrolled adults were healthy and were found to be seronegative for ZIKV, JEV, YFV, DENV and WNV by microneutralization screening. Samples were obtained from a phase 1, double-blinded, randomized, placebo-controlled trial of an alum-adjuvanted Zika purified-inactivated virus (ZPIV) vaccine. Peripheral blood mononuclear cells were isolated using a standard procedure and then kept frozen in liquid nitrogen until they were used. The sequencing used antigen-activated CD4+ T cells from blood, cultured, collected during a Zika inactivated vaccine study. This TCR was sampled from an adult man who received an inactivated Zika virus vaccine.

CDR3 region: CASSQAGELFF. Read as DNA, the sequence is TGCGCCAGCAGCCAAGCCGGGGAGCTGTTTTTT. In this chain, TRBV4-3 is recombined with TRBJ2-2; the D gene remains uncertain. Trimming at the junction amounts to 1 base on V and 6 bases on J, and the germline ends lie 0 bases apart. There are 11 amino acids in the CDR3, from cysteine to phenylalanine inclusive. The entry retains the CDR3 DNA only, 33 bases that are in frame from base 1. CDR1 and CDR2, per the germline V gene, are LGHNA and YSLEER.